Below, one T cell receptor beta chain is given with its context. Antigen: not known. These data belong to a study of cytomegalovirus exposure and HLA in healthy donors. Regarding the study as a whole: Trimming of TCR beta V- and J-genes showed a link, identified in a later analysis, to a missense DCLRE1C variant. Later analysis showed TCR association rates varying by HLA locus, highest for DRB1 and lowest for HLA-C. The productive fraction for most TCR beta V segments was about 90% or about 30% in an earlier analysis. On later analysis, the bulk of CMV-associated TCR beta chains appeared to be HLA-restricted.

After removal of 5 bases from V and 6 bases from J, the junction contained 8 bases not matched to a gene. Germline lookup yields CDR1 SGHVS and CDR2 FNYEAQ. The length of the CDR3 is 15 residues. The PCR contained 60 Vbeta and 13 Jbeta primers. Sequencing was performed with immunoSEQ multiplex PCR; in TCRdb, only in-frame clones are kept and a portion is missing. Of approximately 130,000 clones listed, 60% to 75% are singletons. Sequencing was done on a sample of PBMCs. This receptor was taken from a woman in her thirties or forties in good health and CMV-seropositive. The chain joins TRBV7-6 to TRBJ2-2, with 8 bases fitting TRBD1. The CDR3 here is CASSARTGRPGELFF. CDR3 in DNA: TGTGCCAGCAGCGCCCGGACAGGGAGGCCCGGGGAGCTGTTTTTT.